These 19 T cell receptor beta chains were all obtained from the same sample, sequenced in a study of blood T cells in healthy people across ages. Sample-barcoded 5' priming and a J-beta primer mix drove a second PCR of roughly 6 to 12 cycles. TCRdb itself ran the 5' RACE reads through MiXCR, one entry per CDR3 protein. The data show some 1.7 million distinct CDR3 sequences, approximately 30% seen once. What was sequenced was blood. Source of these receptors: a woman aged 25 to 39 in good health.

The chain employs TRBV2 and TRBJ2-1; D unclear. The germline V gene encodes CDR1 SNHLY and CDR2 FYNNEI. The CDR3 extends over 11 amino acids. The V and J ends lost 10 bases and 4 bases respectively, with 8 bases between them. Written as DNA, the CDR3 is TGTGCCACCCGAAATTACAATGAGCAGTTCTTC. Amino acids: CATRNYNEQFF.

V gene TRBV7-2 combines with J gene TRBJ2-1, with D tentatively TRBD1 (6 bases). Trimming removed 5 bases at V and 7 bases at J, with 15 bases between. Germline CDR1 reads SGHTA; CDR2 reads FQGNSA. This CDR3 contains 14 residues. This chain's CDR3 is CASSPRSGENEQFF. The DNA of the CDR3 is TGTGCCAGCAGCCCGCGCTCAGGGGAAAATGAGCAGTTCTTC.

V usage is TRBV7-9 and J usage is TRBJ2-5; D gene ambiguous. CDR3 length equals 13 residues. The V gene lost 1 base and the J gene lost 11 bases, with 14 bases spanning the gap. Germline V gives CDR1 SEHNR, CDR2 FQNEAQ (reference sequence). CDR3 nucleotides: TGTGCCAGCAGCTTAGTTCATGGGATTGAGCAGTACTTC. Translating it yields CASSLVHGIEQYF.

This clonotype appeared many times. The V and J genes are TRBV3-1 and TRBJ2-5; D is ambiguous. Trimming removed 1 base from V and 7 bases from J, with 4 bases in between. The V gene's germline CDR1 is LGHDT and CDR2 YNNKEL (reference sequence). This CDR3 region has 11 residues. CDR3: CASSQAGTQYF. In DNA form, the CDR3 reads TGTGCCAGCAGCCAAGCGGGGACCCAGTACTTC.

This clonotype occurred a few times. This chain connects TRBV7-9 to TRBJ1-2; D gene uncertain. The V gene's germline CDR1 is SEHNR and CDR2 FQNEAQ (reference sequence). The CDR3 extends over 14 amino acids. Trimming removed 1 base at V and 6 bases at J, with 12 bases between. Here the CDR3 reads CASSLGTATHGYTF. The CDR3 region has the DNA TGTGCCAGCAGCTTAGGAACAGCAACCCATGGCTACACCTTC.

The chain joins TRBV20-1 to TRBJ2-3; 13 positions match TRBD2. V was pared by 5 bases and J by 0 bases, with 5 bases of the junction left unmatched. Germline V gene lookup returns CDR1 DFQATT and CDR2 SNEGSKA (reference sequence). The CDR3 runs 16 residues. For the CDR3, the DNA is TGCAGTGCTTCCCGACTAGCGGGGGGAAGCACAGATACGCAGTATTTT. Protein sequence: CSASRLAGGSTDTQYF.

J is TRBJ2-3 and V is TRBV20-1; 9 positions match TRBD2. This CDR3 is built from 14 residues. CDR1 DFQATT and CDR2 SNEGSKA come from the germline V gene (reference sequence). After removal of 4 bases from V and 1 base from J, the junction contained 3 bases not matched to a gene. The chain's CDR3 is CSAKRGVRTDTQYF. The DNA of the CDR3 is TGCAGTGCTAAGCGGGGGGTCCGCACAGATACGCAGTATTTT.

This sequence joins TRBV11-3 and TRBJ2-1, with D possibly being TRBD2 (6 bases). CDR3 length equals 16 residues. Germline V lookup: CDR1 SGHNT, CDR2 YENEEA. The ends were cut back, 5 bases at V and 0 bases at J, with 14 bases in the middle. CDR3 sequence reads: CASSTGAGFSYNEQFF. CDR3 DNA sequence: TGTGCCAGCAGCACCGGGGCGGGGTTCTCCTACAATGAGCAGTTCTTC.

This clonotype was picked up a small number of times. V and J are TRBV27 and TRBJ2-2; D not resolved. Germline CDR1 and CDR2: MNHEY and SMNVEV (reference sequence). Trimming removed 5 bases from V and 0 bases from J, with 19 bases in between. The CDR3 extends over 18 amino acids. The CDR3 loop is CASSPPSWQASNTGELFF. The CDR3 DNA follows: TGTGCCAGCAGTCCCCCCTCTTGGCAGGCCTCGAACACCGGGGAGCTGTTTTTT.

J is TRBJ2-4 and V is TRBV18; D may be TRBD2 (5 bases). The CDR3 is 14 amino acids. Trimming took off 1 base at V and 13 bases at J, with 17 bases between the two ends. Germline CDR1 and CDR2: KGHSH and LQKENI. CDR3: CASSPRSVVDEQYF. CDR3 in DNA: TGTGCCAGCTCACCACGTAGCGTGGTGGATGAGCAGTACTTC.

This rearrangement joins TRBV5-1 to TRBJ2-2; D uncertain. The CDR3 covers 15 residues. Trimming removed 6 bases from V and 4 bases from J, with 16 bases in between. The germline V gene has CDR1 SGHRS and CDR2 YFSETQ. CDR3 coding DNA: TGCGCCAGCAACCTGATGGAGTCGGGCACCGGGGAGCTGTTTTTT. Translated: CASNLMESGTGELFF.

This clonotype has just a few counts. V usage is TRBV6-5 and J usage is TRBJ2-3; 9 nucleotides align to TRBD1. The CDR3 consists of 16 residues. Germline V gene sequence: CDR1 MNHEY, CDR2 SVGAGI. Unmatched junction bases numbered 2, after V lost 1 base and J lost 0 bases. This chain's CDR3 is CASSYWTGASTDTQYF. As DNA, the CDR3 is TGTGCCAGCAGTTACTGGACAGGGGCTAGCACAGATACGCAGTATTTT.

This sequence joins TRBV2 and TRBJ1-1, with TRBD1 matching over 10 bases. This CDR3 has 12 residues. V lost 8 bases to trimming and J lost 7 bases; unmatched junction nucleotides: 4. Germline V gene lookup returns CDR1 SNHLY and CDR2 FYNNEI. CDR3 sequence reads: CASGQGGIEAFF. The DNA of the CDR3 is TGTGCCAGCGGACAGGGGGGAATTGAAGCTTTCTTT. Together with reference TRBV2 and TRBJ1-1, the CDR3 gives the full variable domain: EPEVTQTPSHQVTQMGQEVILRCVPISNHLYFYWYRQILGQKVEFLVSFYNNEISEKSEIFDDQFSVERPDGSNFTLKIRSTKLEDSAMYFCASGQGGIEAFFGQGTRLTVV.

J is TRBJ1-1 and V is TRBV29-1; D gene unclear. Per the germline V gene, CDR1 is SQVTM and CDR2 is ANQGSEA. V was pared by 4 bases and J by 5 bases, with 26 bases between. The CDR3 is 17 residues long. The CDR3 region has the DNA TGCAGCGTTGCGTTCTTGGGAATGAACCCTGAAAGGACTGAAGCTTTCTTT. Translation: CSVAFLGMNPERTEAFF.

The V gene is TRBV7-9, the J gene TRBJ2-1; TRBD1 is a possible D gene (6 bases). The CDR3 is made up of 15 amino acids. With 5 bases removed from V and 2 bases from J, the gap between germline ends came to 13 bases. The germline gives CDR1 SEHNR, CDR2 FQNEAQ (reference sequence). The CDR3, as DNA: TGTGCCAGCAGCCGGGACATCCAAGCCTACAATGAGCAGTTCTTC. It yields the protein CASSRDIQAYNEQFF.

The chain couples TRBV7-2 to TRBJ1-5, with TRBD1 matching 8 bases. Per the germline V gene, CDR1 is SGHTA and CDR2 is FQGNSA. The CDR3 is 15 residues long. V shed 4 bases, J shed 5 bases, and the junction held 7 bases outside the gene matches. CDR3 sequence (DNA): TGTGCCAGCAGCTCCCAGGGGGCGCGTCATCAGCCCCAGCATTTT. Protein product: CASSSQGARHQPQHF.

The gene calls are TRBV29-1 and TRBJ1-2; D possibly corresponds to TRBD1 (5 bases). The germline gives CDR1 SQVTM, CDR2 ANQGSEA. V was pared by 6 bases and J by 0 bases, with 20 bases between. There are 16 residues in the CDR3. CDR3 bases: TGCAGCGTAGTAATCACCGGGACGCGGACTAACTATGGCTACACCTTC. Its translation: CSVVITGTRTNYGYTF.

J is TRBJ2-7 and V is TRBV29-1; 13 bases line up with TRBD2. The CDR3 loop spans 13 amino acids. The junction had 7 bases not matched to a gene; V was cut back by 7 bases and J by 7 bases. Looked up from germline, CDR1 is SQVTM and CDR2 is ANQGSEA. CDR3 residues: CSATTSGRGEQYF. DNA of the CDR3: TGCAGCGCTACCACTAGCGGGAGGGGTGAGCAGTACTTC.

In DNA form, the CDR3 reads TGTGCCAGCAGTTTAATACCCGTGAGTTCACCCCTCCACTTT. This translates into CASSLIPVSSPLHF. This chain connects TRBV27 to TRBJ1-6; D unresolved. CDR1 and CDR2 from the germline V gene are MNHEY and SMNVEV (reference sequence). Trimming stripped 2 bases from V and 9 bases from J, with 11 bases between. This CDR3 spans 14 amino acids.